This section outlines one TCR beta chain sequence together with its context. What it binds is not known. Donors, without exception, were Caucasian adults residing in Nashville, Tennessee. Sequencing used immunoSEQ multiplex PCR; TCRdb keeps in-frame clones, though not all of them. Here the sample spans about 1 million clones, roughly 80% being singletons. Losses at the gene ends were 5 bases for V and 2 bases for J; bases not matched to a gene: 15. The CDR3 spans 19 residues. Germline-derived CDR1 and CDR2 are SGHTA and FQGNSA. The source of the sample is a study of shared clonotypes between healthy human individuals. Study-wide findings and caveats: Among donors, the sharing of clonotypes was expected to be influenced by sequencing depth.

The sequence derives from a man between 18 and 29 years old in good health. Sequencing was performed on memory CD4+ T cells sorted from blood. The sample's subset: CD45RA-negative fraction. This sequence joins TRBV7-2 and TRBJ2-7, with 13 bases identical to TRBD2. The DNA of the CDR3 is TGTGCCAGCAGCCGAATCCTCCCGGGACTAGCGGGGCCGCCCTACGAGCAGTACTTC. It codes for CASSRILPGLAGPPYEQYF.